The clone carrying this TCR beta chain was picked up a small number of times. Its cognate antigen is unknown. The data belong to a study of identical twins. Study-wide findings and caveats: For zero-insertion analyses, partial confounding could come from invariant MAIT and iNKT cells. Abundant beta clonotypes from cord blood had fewer insertions, unlike memory repertoires, which showed none.

Germline CDR1 and CDR2: DFQATT and SNEGSKA (reference sequence). V was clipped by 0 bases and J by 1 base, with 6 bases between them. The CDR3 is 13 amino acids. TCRdb ran MiXCR on the 5' RACE reads and lists one entry per CDR3 protein. There are roughly 250,000 distinct CDR3 sequences in the sample; over 12% occur only once, and 8.8% lies in the top ten. This clonotype originated in a woman aged 18-30 years in good health. Sequenced sample: memory (CD45RO+) T cells sorted from blood. The chain links TRBV20-1 to TRBJ1-1; the D is unclear. The CDR3 loop reads CSARDAANTEAFF. CDR3 in DNA: TGCAGTGCTAGAGATGCCGCGAACACTGAAGCTTTCTTT.